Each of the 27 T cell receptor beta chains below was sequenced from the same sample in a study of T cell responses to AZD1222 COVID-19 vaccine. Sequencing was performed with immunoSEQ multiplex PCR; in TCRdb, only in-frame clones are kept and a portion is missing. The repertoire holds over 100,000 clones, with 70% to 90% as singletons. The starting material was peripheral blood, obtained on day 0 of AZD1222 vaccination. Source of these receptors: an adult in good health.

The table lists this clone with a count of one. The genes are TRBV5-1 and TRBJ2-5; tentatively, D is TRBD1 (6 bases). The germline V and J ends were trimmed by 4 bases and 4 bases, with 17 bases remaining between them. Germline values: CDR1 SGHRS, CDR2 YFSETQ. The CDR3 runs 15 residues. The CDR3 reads CASSPPGVRGETQYF. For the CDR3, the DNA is TGCGCCAGCAGCCCACCAGGGGTCAGAGGAGAGACCCAGTACTTC.

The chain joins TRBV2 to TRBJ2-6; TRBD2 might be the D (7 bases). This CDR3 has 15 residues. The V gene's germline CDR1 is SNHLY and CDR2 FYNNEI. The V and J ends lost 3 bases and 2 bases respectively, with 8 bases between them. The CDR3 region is CASSDGGPGANVLTF. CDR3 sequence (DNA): TGTGCCAGCAGTGACGGGGGGCCTGGGGCCAACGTCCTGACTTTC.

CDR3: CASRRRTNEKLFF. CDR3 sequence (DNA): TGTGCCAGCCGGCGGCGGACTAATGAAAAACTGTTTTTT. V gene TRBV12-3 or TRBV12-4 combines with J gene TRBJ1-4; D unclear. This CDR3 is built from 13 residues. Trimming left V 8 bases short and J 2 bases short, with 9 bases between.

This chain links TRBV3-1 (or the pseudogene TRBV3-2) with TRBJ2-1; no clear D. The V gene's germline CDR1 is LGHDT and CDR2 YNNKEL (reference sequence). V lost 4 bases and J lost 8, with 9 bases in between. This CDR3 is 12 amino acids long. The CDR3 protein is CASSRDRHEQFF. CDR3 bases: TGTGCCAGCAGCCGAGATCGCCATGAGCAGTTCTTC.

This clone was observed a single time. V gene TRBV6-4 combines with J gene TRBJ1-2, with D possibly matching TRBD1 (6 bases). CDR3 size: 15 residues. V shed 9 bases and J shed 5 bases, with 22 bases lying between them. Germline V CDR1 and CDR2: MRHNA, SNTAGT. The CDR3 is CASNGRDKTRYGYTF. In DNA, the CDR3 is TGTGCCAGTAACGGAAGGGACAAGACCCGATATGGCTACACCTTC.

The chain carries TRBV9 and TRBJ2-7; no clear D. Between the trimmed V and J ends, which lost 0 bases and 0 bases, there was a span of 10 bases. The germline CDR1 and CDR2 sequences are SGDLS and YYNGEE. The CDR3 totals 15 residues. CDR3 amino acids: CASSVEIGHSYEQYF. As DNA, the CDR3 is TGTGCCAGCAGCGTAGAGATCGGGCACTCCTACGAGCAGTACTTC.

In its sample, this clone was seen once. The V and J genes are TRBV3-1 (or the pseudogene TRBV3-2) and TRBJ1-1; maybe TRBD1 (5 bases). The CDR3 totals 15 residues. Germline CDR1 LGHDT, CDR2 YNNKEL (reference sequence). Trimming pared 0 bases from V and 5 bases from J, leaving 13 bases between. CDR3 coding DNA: TGTGCCAGCAGCCAAGATTTGGGGGTGGGAACTGAAGCTTTCTTT. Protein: CASSQDLGVGTEAFF.

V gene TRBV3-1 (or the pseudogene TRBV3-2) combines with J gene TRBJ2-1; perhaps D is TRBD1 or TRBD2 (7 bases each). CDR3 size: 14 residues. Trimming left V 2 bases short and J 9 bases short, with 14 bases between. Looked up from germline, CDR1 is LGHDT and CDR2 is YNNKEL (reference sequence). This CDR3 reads CASSQKGGGSEQFF. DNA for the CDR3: TGTGCCAGCAGCCAAAAGGGAGGGGGCAGTGAGCAGTTCTTC.

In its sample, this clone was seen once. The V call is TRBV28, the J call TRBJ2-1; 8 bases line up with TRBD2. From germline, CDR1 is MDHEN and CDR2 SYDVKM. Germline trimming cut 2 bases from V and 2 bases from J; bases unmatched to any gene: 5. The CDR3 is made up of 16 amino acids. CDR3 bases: TGTGCCAGCAGTTTAAGGGGCGGGGGGCCCTACAATGAGCAGTTCTTC. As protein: CASSLRGGGPYNEQFF.

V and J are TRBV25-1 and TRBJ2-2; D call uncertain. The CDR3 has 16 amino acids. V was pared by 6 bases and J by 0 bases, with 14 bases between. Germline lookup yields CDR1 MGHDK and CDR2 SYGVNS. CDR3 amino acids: CASRTSRGANTGELFF. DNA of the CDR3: TGTGCCAGCAGAACCTCTCGCGGTGCGAACACCGGGGAGCTGTTTTTT.

The CDR3 DNA reads as TGTGCCAGCAGCCCCCTGGGGTCCCGGGCAGATACGCAGTATTTT. Encoded protein: CASSPLGSRADTQYF. V usage is TRBV3-1 (or the pseudogene TRBV3-2) and J usage is TRBJ2-3; no firm D call. Germline CDR1 LGHDT, CDR2 YNNKEL (reference sequence). This CDR3 spans 15 amino acids. V lost 4 bases and J 4 bases, leaving 15 bases between the germline ends.

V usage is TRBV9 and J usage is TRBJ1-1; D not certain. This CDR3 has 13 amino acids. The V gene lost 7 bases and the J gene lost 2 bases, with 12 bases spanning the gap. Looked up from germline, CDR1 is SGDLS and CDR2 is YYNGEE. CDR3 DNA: TGTGCCAGCGACCGGTTGAGCAACACTGAAGCTTTCTTT. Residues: CASDRLSNTEAFF.

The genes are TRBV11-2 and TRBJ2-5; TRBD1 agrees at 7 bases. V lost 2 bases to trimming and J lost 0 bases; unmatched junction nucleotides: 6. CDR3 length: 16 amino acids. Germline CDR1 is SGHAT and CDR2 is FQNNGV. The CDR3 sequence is CASSLLDRTYQETQYF. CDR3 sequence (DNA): TGTGCCAGCAGCTTACTGGACAGGACTTACCAAGAGACCCAGTACTTC.

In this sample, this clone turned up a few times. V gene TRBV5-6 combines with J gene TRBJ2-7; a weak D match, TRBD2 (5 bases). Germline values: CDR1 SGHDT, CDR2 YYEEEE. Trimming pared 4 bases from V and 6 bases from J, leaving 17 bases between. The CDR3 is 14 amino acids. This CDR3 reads CASSLGMGPGEQYV. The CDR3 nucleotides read TGTGCCAGCAGCCTCGGGATGGGCCCTGGCGAGCAGTACGTC.

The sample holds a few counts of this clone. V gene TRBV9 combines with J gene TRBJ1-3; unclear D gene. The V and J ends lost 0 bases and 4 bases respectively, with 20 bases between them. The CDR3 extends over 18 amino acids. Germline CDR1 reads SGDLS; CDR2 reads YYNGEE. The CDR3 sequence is CASSVEPRTSTSGNTIYF. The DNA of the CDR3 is TGTGCCAGCAGCGTAGAGCCCCGGACTTCAACCTCCGGAAACACCATATATTTT.

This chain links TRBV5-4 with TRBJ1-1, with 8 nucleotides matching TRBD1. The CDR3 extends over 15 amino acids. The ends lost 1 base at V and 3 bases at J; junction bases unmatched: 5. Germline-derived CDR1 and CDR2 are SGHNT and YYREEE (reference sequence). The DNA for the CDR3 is TGTGCCAGCAGCTTGAAACAGGGGGGTTACACTGAAGCTTTCTTT. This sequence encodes CASSLKQGGYTEAFF.

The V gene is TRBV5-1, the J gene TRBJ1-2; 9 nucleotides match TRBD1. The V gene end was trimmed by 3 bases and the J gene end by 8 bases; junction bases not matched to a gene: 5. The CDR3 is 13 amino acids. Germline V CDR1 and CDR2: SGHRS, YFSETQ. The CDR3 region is CASSYQTGGGYTF. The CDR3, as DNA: TGCGCCAGCAGCTACCAGACAGGGGGAGGCTACACCTTC.

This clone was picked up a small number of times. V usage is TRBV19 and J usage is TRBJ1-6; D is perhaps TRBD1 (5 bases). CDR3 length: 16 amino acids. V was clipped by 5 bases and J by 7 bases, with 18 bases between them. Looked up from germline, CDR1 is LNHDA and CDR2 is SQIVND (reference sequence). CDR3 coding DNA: TGTGCCAGTAGTTCCCAGGGAGTGGTAAGGAATTCACCCCTCCACTTT. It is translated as CASSSQGVVRNSPLHF.

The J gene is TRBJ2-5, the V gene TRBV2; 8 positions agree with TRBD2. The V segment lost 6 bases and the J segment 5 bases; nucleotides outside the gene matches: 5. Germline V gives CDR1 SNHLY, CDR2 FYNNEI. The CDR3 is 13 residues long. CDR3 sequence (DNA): TGTGCCAGCAGGTGGCCGGGGGGGGAGACCCAGTACTTC. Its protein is CASRWPGGETQYF.

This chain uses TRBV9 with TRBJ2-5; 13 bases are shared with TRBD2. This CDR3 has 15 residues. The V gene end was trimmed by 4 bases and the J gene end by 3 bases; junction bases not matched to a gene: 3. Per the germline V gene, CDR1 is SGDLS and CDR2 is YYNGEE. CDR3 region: CASSLGTSGEETQYF. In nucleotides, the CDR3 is TGTGCCAGCAGCCTGGGGACTAGCGGGGAAGAGACCCAGTACTTC.

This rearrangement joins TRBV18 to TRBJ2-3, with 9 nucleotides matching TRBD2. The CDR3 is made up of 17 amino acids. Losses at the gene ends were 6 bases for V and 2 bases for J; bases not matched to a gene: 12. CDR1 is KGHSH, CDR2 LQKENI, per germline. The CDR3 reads CASSLVAGVRNTDTQYF. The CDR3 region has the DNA TGTGCCAGCTCGCTAGTAGCGGGAGTGCGGAACACAGATACGCAGTATTTT.

The CDR3 DNA reads TGTGCCAGTAGTATAGGTACCAGGGCCTACAATGAGCAGTTCTTC. Its translation is CASSIGTRAYNEQFF. The rearrangement joins TRBV19 to TRBJ2-1, with D tentatively TRBD1 (5 bases). With 1 base removed from V and 2 bases from J, the gap between germline ends came to 9 bases. CDR1 and CDR2 (germline): LNHDA, SQIVND (reference sequence). This CDR3 spans 15 amino acids.

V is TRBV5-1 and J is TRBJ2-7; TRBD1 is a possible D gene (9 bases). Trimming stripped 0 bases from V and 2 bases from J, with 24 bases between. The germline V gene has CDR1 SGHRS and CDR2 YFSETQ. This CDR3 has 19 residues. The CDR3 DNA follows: TGCGCCAGCAGCTTGGCTTCGATAGCGGGGACAGGGTTCGCCTACGAGCAGTACTTC. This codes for CASSLASIAGTGFAYEQYF. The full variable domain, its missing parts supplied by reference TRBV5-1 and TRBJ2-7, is KAGVTQTPRYLIKTRGQQVTLSCSPISGHRSVSWYQQTPGQGLQFLFEYFSETQRNKGNFPGRFSGRQFSNSRSEMNVSTLELGDSALYLCASSLASIAGTGFAYEQYFGPGTRLTVT.

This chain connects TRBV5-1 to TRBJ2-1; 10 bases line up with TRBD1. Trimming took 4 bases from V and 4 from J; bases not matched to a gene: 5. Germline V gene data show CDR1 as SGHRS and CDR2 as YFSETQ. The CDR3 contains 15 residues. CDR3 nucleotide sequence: TGCGCCAGCAGCCCCGGACAGGGGGGTTACAATGAGCAGTTCTTC. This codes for CASSPGQGGYNEQFF.

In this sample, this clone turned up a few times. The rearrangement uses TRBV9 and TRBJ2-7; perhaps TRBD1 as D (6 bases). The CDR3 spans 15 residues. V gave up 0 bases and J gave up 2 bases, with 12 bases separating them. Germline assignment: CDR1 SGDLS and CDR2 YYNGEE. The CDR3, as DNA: TGTGCCAGCAGCGTAGCGGACAGTCCGACCTACGAGCAGTACTTC. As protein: CASSVADSPTYEQYF.

The CDR3 DNA follows: TGTGCCAGTACTATCACAGATACGCAGTATTTT. It is translated as CASTITDTQYF. The chain joins TRBV6-5 to TRBJ2-3; D gene unclear. V shed 9 bases and J shed 2 bases, with 6 bases lying between them. There are 11 residues in the CDR3. Germline V gene lookup returns CDR1 MNHEY and CDR2 SVGAGI.

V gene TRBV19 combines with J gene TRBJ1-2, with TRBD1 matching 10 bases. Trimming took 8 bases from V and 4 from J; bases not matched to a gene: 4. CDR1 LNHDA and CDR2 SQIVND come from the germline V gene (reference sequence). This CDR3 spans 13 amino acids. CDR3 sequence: CASWTGGSYGYTF. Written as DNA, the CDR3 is TGTGCCAGTTGGACAGGGGGGTCCTATGGCTACACCTTC.